The 31 T cell receptor beta chains presented below share a single source sample, sequenced in a study of T-cell memory formation after mild COVID-19 (dated by TCRdb to 2020 to 2022). Library construction relied on 5' RACE. Data came from an Illumina NovaSeq 6000. TCRdb reanalyzed the raw reads on its own, using fastp at Q25 for trimming and MiXCR for clone calling, and kept in-frame beta chains. Rows matching on CDR3 protein sequence are summarized as one entry with the most common DNA and genes. The sample table shows about half a million distinct CDR3 sequences, and 15% to 20% are seen once. The ten largest clones represent 10% to 15% of the sample. The sequencing input was PBMCs or a T cell subset sorted from them (not recorded which). These receptors came from an adult woman who had mild COVID-19 (a few samples of this study predate the infection). The sample titles of this study are shuffled in the database, so cell type and time point are left out; the donor was told from shared clones.

The chain joins TRBV9 to TRBJ1-2, with 8 nucleotides matching TRBD1. Germline V gene data show CDR1 as SGDLS and CDR2 as YYNGEE. The CDR3 covers 15 residues. Trimming took 4 bases from V and 3 from J; bases not matched to a gene: 8. The CDR3 protein is CASSSRTGMDYGYTF. CDR3 coding DNA: TGTGCCAGCAGCTCTCGGACAGGGATGGACTATGGCTACACCTTC.

The chain recombines TRBV12-3 or TRBV12-4 with TRBJ2-1; TRBD2 matches 12 bases. Trimming took 6 bases from V and 7 from J; bases not matched to a gene: 7. The CDR3 loop spans 15 amino acids. This chain's CDR3 is CASSRLAGVKNEQFF. The CDR3 DNA reads as TGTGCCAGCAGCCGACTAGCGGGGGTGAAAAATGAGCAGTTCTTC.

This chain connects TRBV7-2 to TRBJ2-1; D perhaps matches TRBD1 (6 bases). The germline V gene has CDR1 SGHTA and CDR2 FQGNSA. V was clipped by 7 bases and J by 7 bases, with 14 bases between them. CDR3 length equals 13 residues. Here the CDR3 DNA reads TGTGCCAGCACTCGACAGGCGGGTAATGAGCAGTTCTTC. It translates to CASTRQAGNEQFF.

In its sample, this clonotype was seen a few times. The chain links TRBV29-1 to TRBJ1-1; tentative D call: TRBD1 (5 bases). V gave up 4 bases and J gave up 1 base, with 10 bases separating them. This CDR3 spans 13 amino acids. From germline, CDR1 is SQVTM and CDR2 ANQGSEA. The CDR3 DNA follows: TGCAGCGTTGGGGGACGGTCGAACACTGAAGCTTTCTTT. It specifies CSVGGRSNTEAFF.

This clonotype turned up a few times. The chain has TRBV27 and TRBJ1-6, with TRBD1 matching over 9 bases. V lost 6 bases and J lost 0; bases outside the gene matches: 12. Germline V CDR1 and CDR2: MNHEY, SMNVEV (reference sequence). The CDR3 covers 19 residues. Written as DNA, the CDR3 is TGTGCCAGCAGGACTACAGGGGGCGCGGATGGCTCCTATAATTCACCCCTCCACTTT. This gives the protein CASRTTGGADGSYNSPLHF.

The chain employs TRBV4-2 and TRBJ1-1; 9 nucleotides align to TRBD1. This CDR3 spans 16 amino acids. The V segment lost 2 bases and the J segment 0 bases; nucleotides outside the gene matches: 4. Germline V CDR1 and CDR2: LGHNA, YNFKEQ. CDR3 amino acids: CASSQSGTGLNTEAFF. CDR3 nucleotide sequence: TGTGCCAGCAGCCAATCCGGGACAGGGCTGAACACTGAAGCTTTCTTT.

This clonotype was counted between two and nine times. The chain has TRBV3-1 and TRBJ2-1; unclear D gene. Trimming took 0 bases from V and 7 from J, leaving 13 bases between them. The CDR3 spans 15 residues. Germline CDR1 reads LGHDT; CDR2 reads YNNKEL (reference sequence). CDR3 residues: CASSQEGLAGNEQFF. The DNA for the CDR3 is TGTGCCAGCAGCCAAGAGGGATTAGCCGGGAATGAGCAGTTCTTC.

This clonotype was seen repeatedly, ten times or more. This sequence joins TRBV24-1 and TRBJ2-5; 9 nucleotides match TRBD1. The CDR3 has 16 amino acids. Trimming cost V 3 bases and J 4 bases; bases outside gene matches: 8. Germline V gives CDR1 KGHDR, CDR2 SFDVKD. The CDR3 sequence is CATSDPGTGRGETQYF. In nucleotides, the CDR3 is TGTGCCACCAGTGATCCGGGGACAGGGAGAGGAGAGACCCAGTACTTC.

The chain combines TRBV3-1 with TRBJ1-1, with D possibly TRBD1 on 6 matching bases. CDR1 and CDR2 (germline): LGHDT, YNNKEL (reference sequence). The CDR3 is 14 amino acids. V was shortened by 0 bases and J by 6 bases, with 11 bases between the two germline ends. The CDR3 loop reads CASSQERGSAEAFF. DNA for the CDR3: TGTGCCAGCAGCCAAGAAAGGGGGAGCGCTGAAGCTTTCTTT.

This chain links TRBV20-1 with TRBJ1-6, with D maybe TRBD1 (5 bases). Germline CDR1 reads DFQATT; CDR2 reads SNEGSKA (reference sequence). Between the trimmed V and J ends, which lost 1 base and 6 bases, there was a span of 22 bases. This CDR3 has 18 residues. The CDR3: CSARGTEVIGATNSPLHF. CDR3 in DNA: TGCAGTGCTAGAGGGACCGAGGTTATCGGGGCGACTAATTCACCCCTCCACTTT.

The V call is TRBV15, the J call TRBJ2-1; the match to TRBD2 covers 12 bases. Germline V gene sequence: CDR1 LNHNV, CDR2 YYDKDF (reference sequence). The CDR3 is made up of 17 amino acids. V was clipped by 1 base and J by 10 bases; unmatched bases: 11. CDR3 DNA: TGTGCCACCAGCAGAGGAAACGACGCTAGCGGGAGGGACGAGCAGTTCTTC. It yields the protein CATSRGNDASGRDEQFF. Complete variable domain (other parts from reference TRBV15 and TRBJ2-1): DAMVIQNPRYQVTQFGKPVTLSCSQTLNHNVMYWYQQKSSQAPKLLFHYYDKDFNNEADTPDNFQSRRPNTSFCFLDIRSPGLGDTAMYLCATSRGNDASGRDEQFFGPGTRLTVL.

This clonotype was observed a few times. This chain links TRBV24-1 with TRBJ2-2; D is uncertain. The CDR3 is 13 amino acids. The V gene lost 3 bases and the J gene lost 5 bases, with 6 bases spanning the gap. Germline V gene lookup returns CDR1 KGHDR and CDR2 SFDVKD. CDR3 amino acids: CATSDVNTGELFF. DNA for the CDR3: TGTGCCACCAGTGATGTTAATACCGGGGAGCTGTTTTTT.

The genes are TRBV6-2 or TRBV6-3 and TRBJ1-6; 8 bases are a match to TRBD1. The CDR3 sequence is 10 residues long. The germline gives CDR1 MNHEY, CDR2 SVGEGT. After removal of 6 bases from V and 16 bases from J, the junction contained 2 bases not matched to a gene. CDR3 loop: CASRRDRLHF. In DNA form, the CDR3 reads TGTGCCAGCAGACGGGACAGGCTCCACTTT.

This clonotype was counted many times. The CDR3 spells CASKSLGYEQYF. For the CDR3, the DNA is TGTGCCAGCAAATCTCTGGGTTACGAGCAGTACTTC. The chain couples TRBV12-3 or TRBV12-4 to TRBJ2-7; D not certain. CDR3 length: 12 residues. V lost 7 bases to trimming and J lost 4 bases, with 11 bases between them.

The sample holds many counts of this clonotype. V gene TRBV7-2 combines with J gene TRBJ2-5, with unresolved D. Germline V lookup: CDR1 SGHTA, CDR2 FQGNSA. V lost 3 bases and J 0 bases, leaving 5 bases between the germline ends. The CDR3 is made up of 13 amino acids. This CDR3 reads CASSLSYQETQYF. CDR3 DNA sequence: TGTGCCAGCAGCTTGTCGTACCAAGAGACCCAGTACTTC.

The V gene is TRBV7-2, the J gene TRBJ2-1; 8 nucleotides agree with TRBD2. The J segment lost 6 bases and the V segment lost 2 bases, leaving 6 bases of the junction unmatched. From germline, CDR1 is SGHTA and CDR2 FQGNSA. The CDR3 covers 15 residues. This CDR3 reads CASSLSGTRFNEQFF. CDR3 DNA sequence: TGTGCCAGCAGCTTATCCGGGACTAGGTTCAATGAGCAGTTCTTC.

The gene calls are TRBV18 and TRBJ2-3, with a possible D match to TRBD2 (6 bases). Trimming pared 3 bases from V and 4 bases from J, leaving 11 bases between. Germline values: CDR1 KGHSH, CDR2 LQKENI. The length of the CDR3 is 14 residues. The CDR3 DNA is TGTGCCAGCTCACCCTTGGGGGGTGCAGATACGCAGTATTTT. Translating gives CASSPLGGADTQYF.

The rearrangement uses TRBV4-1 and TRBJ2-7, with D tentatively TRBD1 (6 bases). Germline V lookup: CDR1 MGHRA, CDR2 YSYEKL. Trimming took off 0 bases at V and 4 bases at J, with 13 bases between the two ends. This CDR3 has 15 residues. CDR3 sequence reads: CASSQDPTGIYEQYF. The CDR3 coding sequence is TGCGCCAGCAGCCAAGACCCGACAGGAATTTACGAGCAGTACTTC.

Only a few counts were recorded for this clonotype. J is TRBJ2-3 and V is TRBV12-3 or TRBV12-4; D is unclear. The V and J ends lost 6 bases and 6 bases respectively, with 22 bases between them. The length of the CDR3 is 16 residues. The CDR3 region is CASSPDPRAMLDTQYF. The CDR3 bases are TGTGCCAGCAGCCCCGATCCCCGGGCCATGCTGGATACGCAGTATTTT.

There are a few counts of this clonotype. The chain combines TRBV7-6 with TRBJ2-2; D possibly corresponds to TRBD1 (6 bases). The germline CDR1 and CDR2 sequences are SGHVS and FNYEAQ. The CDR3 loop spans 14 amino acids. Trimming left V 4 bases short and J 5 bases short, with 11 bases between. CDR3 nucleotide sequence: TGTGCCAGCAGCTCATACGGGACAACCGGGGAGCTGTTTTTT. Translation: CASSSYGTTGELFF.

This sequence joins TRBV25-1 and TRBJ2-2; tentative D call: TRBD2 (6 bases). Germline V gene sequence: CDR1 MGHDK, CDR2 SYGVNS. Trimming stripped 1 base from V and 7 bases from J, with 13 bases between. The CDR3 extends over 15 amino acids. The CDR3 here is CASSESSTRSGELFF. The CDR3 nucleotides are TGTGCCAGCAGTGAATCATCGACTAGGAGCGGGGAGCTGTTTTTT.

This clonotype was observed at least ten times. CDR3 coding DNA: TGTGCCACCAGTGGCGGGCTAGCGGGAAACCAAGAGACCCAGTACTTC. Translated, it gives CATSGGLAGNQETQYF. The chain combines TRBV24-1 with TRBJ2-5, with 9 nucleotides matching TRBD2. V dropped 5 bases and J dropped 0; count of bases not matched to a gene: 6. This CDR3 region has 16 residues. Germline V gene data show CDR1 as KGHDR and CDR2 as SFDVKD.

This clonotype occurred a few times. This chain joins TRBV4-3 and TRBJ2-3; 9 bases line up with TRBD2. Trimming removed 0 bases from V and 5 bases from J; junction bases left unmatched: 15. The CDR3 is 19 amino acids. From germline, CDR1 is LGHNA and CDR2 YSLEER. As DNA, the CDR3 is TGCGCCAGCAGCCAAGATCACATGTTAGCGGGAGATGTGAGAGATACGCAGTATTTT. Translation gives CASSQDHMLAGDVRDTQYF.

This clonotype was counted a few times. J is TRBJ1-2 and V is TRBV4-2, with D possibly matching TRBD1 (5 bases). Germline V CDR1 and CDR2: LGHNA, YNFKEQ. V gave up 1 base and J gave up 6 bases, with 12 bases separating them. The CDR3 runs 14 residues. Written as DNA, the CDR3 is TGTGCCAGCAGCCAAGGTCTGGGGGAGGATGGCTACACCTTC. Its protein product is CASSQGLGEDGYTF.

This clonotype was detected ten times or more. The chain links TRBV19 to TRBJ2-7; no definite D call. Trimming took 1 base from V and 2 from J, leaving 6 bases between them. Germline CDR1 LNHDA, CDR2 SQIVND (reference sequence). The CDR3 sequence is 13 residues long. The CDR3, as DNA: TGTGCCAGTAGTATAGCGCAGACCTACGAGCAGTACTTC. Amino acids: CASSIAQTYEQYF. Supplemented by reference TRBV19 and TRBJ2-7, the full variable domain reads DGGITQSPKYLFRKEGQNVTLSCEQNLNHDAMYWYRQDPGQGLRLIYYSQIVNDFQKGDIAEGYSVSREKKESFPLTVTSAQKNPTAFYLCASSIAQTYEQYFGPGTRLTVT.

This clonotype was counted between two and nine times. The chain has TRBV12-3 or TRBV12-4 and TRBJ1-4; D gene ambiguous. Trimming shortened V by 5 bases and J by 12 bases, and 16 bases separated the two germline ends. CDR3 length: 13 residues. The chain's CDR3 is CASSIQDAQELFF. CDR3 in DNA: TGTGCCAGCAGTATCCAGGACGCCCAGGAACTGTTTTTT.

This clonotype has a count of ten or more. CDR3 sequence (DNA): TGTGCCAGCAGTGAAGTGGGGCCGGGAGGATTCTCCTACGAGCAGTACTTC. It translates to CASSEVGPGGFSYEQYF. V usage is TRBV2 and J usage is TRBJ2-7, with 7 bases lining up with TRBD2. Germline trimming cut 1 base from V and 0 bases from J; bases unmatched to any gene: 9. Germline CDR1 SNHLY, CDR2 FYNNEI. This CDR3 has 17 amino acids.

The CDR3 nucleotides are TGTGCCAGCAGCTTAACGTACGAAGACTACGAGCAGTACTTC. Its translation: CASSLTYEDYEQYF. The rearrangement uses TRBV7-9 and TRBJ2-7; D not resolved. Trimming cost V 2 bases and J 3 bases, with 11 bases left between them. This CDR3 region has 14 residues. Per germline, CDR1 SEHNR and CDR2 FQNEAQ (reference sequence).

V usage is TRBV7-8 and J usage is TRBJ1-1; D is ambiguous. Germline CDR1 reads SGHVS; CDR2 reads FQNEAQ. V lost 5 bases and J lost 1, with 14 bases in between. The CDR3 length is 15 residues. CDR3 DNA sequence: TGTGCCAGCAGCCCAGAGGCACAGCCGAACACTGAAGCTTTCTTT. Protein sequence: CASSPEAQPNTEAFF.

Many counts were recorded for this clonotype. This chain uses TRBV3-1 with TRBJ2-7; weak D call: TRBD1 (5 bases). The germline V gene has CDR1 LGHDT and CDR2 YNNKEL (reference sequence). Trimming pared 3 bases from V and 0 bases from J, leaving 15 bases between. CDR3 length: 16 amino acids. CDR3: CASSQNTQGNSYEQYF. CDR3 coding DNA: TGTGCCAGCAGCCAGAACACCCAGGGAAACTCCTACGAGCAGTACTTC.

This clonotype was recorded at least ten times. This chain connects TRBV12-3 or TRBV12-4 to TRBJ1-1; D is ambiguous. CDR3 size: 13 residues. Trimming took 4 bases from V and 0 from J, leaving 6 bases between them. The CDR3 loop reads CASSYGVNTEAFF. The CDR3 DNA is TGTGCCAGCAGTTACGGGGTGAACACTGAAGCTTTCTTT.